This T cell receptor (beta chain) appears in the sequencing data of a study of cytotoxic CD8 clonotypes in ibrutinib-treated CLL. The table came from immunoSEQ multiplex PCR; TCRdb's copy has only in-frame clones and leaves some out. The data contain about 56,000 clones, roughly 50% of them singletons. This CDR3 has 10 amino acids. Germline values: CDR1 MNHNY, CDR2 SVGAGI (reference sequence). The material sequenced was PBMCs, taken after 24 months of ibrutinib treatment. The chain couples TRBV6-6 to TRBJ2-7; D gene unclear. Gene TRBJ2-1 matches the end of the DNA better, so the J call may be wrong. The origin of this receptor is a human donor with chronic lymphocytic leukemia. The CDR3 reads CASASNEQFF. CDR3 coding DNA: TGTGCCAGCGCCTCCAATGAGCAGTTCTTC.